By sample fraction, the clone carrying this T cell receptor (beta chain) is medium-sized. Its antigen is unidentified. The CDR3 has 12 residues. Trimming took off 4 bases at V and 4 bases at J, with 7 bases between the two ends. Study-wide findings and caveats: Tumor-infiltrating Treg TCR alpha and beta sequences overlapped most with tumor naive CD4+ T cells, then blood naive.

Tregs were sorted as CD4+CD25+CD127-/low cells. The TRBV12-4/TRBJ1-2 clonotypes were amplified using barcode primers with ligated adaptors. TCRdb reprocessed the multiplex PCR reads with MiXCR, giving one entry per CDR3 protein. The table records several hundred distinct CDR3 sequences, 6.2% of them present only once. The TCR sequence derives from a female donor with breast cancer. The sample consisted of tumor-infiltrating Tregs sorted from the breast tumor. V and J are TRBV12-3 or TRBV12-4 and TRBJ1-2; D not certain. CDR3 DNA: TGTGCCAGCAGTTCAGAATTCTATGGCTACACCTTC. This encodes CASSSEFYGYTF.